This T cell receptor (beta chain) was profiled in a study of blood T cell repertoires in COVID-19. At the level of the study: Sites across the United States, Italy and Spain contributed samples from acute and convalescent COVID-19. The analysed material was cDNA or gDNA that came from T cells, B-cell-depleted T cells, or PBMCs.

CDR3 size: 11 residues. V gave up 6 bases and J gave up 10 bases; unmatched junction bases: 5. Germline assignment: CDR1 LNHDA and CDR2 SQIVND (reference sequence). Methods used by the authors: Reference gene primer amplification yielded estimated nucleated cell counts. The protocol was immunoSEQ multiplex PCR, while the TCRdb copy is restricted to in-frame clones and leaves out a portion. That table is the source of V, J and clone size, and D and trimming were worked out from the DNA. Of some 48,000 clones in the sample, 80% to 90% were seen once. The origin of this receptor is a woman older than 75 with acute or convalescent COVID-19. The sample comprised peripheral blood. This chain connects TRBV19 to TRBJ1-2, with TRBD1 identical over 7 bases. In nucleotides, the CDR3 is TGTGCCAGTAGAGCCAGGGGGGACTACACCTTC. As protein: CASRARGDYTF.